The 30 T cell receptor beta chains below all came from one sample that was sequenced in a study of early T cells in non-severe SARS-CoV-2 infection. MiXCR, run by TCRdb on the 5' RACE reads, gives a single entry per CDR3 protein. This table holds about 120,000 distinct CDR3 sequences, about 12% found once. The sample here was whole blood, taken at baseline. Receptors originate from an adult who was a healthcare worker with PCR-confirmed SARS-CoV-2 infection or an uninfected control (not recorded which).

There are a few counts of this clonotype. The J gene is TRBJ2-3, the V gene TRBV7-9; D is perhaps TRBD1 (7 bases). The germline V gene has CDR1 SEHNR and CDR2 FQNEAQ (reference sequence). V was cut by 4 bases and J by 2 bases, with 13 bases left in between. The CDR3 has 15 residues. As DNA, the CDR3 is TGTGCCAGCAGCTCGCGGGACAGAGCCACAGATACGCAGTATTTT. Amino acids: CASSSRDRATDTQYF.

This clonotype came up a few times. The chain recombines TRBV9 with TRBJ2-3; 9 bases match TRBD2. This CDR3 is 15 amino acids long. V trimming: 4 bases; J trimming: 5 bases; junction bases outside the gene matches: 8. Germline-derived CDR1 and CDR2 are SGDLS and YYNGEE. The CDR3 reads CASSLRRGGLDTQYF. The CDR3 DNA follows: TGTGCCAGCAGCCTGCGGCGGGGGGGCCTAGATACGCAGTATTTT.

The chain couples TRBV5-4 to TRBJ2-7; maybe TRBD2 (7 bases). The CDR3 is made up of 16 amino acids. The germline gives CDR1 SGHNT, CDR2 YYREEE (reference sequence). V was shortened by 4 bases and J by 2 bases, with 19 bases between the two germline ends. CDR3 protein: CASSRAGAARAYEQYF. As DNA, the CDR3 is TGTGCCAGCAGCCGGGCGGGGGCGGCCCGAGCCTACGAGCAGTACTTC.

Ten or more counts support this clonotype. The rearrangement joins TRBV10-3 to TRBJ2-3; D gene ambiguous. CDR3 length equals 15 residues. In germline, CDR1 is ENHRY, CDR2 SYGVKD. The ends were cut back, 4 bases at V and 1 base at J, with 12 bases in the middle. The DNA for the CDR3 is TGTGCCATCAGTGGGGCAAGAACCCGCACAGATACGCAGTATTTT. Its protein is CAISGARTRTDTQYF.

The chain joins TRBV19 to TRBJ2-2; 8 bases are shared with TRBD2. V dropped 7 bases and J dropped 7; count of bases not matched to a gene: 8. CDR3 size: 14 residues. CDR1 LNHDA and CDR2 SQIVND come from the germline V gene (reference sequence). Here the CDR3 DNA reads TGTGCCAGTATCAGAGCGGGGGAATACGGGGAGCTGTTTTTT. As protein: CASIRAGEYGELFF.

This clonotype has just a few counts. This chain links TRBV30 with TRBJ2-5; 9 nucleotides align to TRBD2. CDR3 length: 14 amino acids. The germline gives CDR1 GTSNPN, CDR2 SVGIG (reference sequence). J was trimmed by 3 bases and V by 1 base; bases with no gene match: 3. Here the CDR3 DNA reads TGTGCCTGGAGTGGATTAGCGGGGGAAGAGACCCAGTACTTC. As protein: CAWSGLAGEETQYF.

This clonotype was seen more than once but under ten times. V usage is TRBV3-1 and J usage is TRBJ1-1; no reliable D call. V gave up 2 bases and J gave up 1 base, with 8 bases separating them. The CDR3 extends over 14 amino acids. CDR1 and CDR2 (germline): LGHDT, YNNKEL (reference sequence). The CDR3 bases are TGTGCCAGCAGCCAATTTACCGAGAACACTGAAGCTTTCTTT. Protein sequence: CASSQFTENTEAFF.

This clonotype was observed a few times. CDR3 DNA sequence: TGTGCCAGCAGCCCGCTAGATAGCGGGTTTAACGAGCAGTACTTC. Protein: CASSPLDSGFNEQYF. The rearrangement links TRBV11-1 to TRBJ2-7; 7 nucleotides line up with TRBD2. V gave up 5 bases and J gave up 5 bases; unmatched junction bases: 12. The CDR3 is 15 residues long. Germline values: CDR1 SGHAT, CDR2 FQDESV (reference sequence).

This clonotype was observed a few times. In nucleotides, the CDR3 is TGTGCCAGCAGCTGGGGGGGCGTGAGGACTGAAGCTTTCTTT. Its protein is CASSWGGVRTEAFF. The genes are TRBV7-2 and TRBJ1-1, with D maybe TRBD1 (6 bases). V shed 4 bases and J shed 5 bases, with 14 bases lying between them. Germline CDR1 reads SGHTA; CDR2 reads FQGNSA. The CDR3 has 14 amino acids.

DNA of the CDR3: TGTGCCAGCAGCTTAGGCCCACCGGGGACAGTCCCCTACGAGCAGTACTTC. Encoded protein: CASSLGPPGTVPYEQYF. The J gene is TRBJ2-7, the V gene TRBV7-6; 7 nucleotides line up with TRBD1. There are 17 residues in the CDR3. Germline V gene lookup returns CDR1 SGHVS and CDR2 FNYEAQ. Losses at the gene ends were 1 base for V and 2 bases for J; bases not matched to a gene: 11.

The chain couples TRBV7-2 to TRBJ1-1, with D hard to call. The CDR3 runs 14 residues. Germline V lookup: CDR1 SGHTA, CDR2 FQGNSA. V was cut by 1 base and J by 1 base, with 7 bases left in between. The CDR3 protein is CASSLVGKNTEAFF. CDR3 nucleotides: TGTGCCAGCAGCTTAGTAGGCAAGAACACTGAAGCTTTCTTT. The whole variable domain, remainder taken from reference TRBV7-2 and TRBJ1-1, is GAGVSQSPSNKVTEKGKDVELRCDPISGHTALYWYRQSLGQGLEFLIYFQGNSAPDKSGLPSDRFSAERTGGSVSTLTIQRTQQEDSAVYLCASSLVGKNTEAFFGQGTRLTVV.

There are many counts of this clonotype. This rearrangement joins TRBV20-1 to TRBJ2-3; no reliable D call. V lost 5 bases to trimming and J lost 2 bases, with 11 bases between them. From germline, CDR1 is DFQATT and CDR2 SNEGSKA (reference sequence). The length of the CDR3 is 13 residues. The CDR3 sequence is CSASTQNTDTQYF. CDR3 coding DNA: TGCAGTGCTTCCACCCAAAACACAGATACGCAGTATTTT.

CDR3 sequence reads: CASSPLGELLGETQYF. The CDR3 nucleotides are TGTGCCAGCAGCCCTCTGGGGGAGTTGTTAGGAGAGACCCAGTACTTC. The rearrangement joins TRBV6-6 to TRBJ2-5; TRBD1 or TRBD2 may be the D gene (5 bases each). CDR3 length equals 16 residues. Germline assignment: CDR1 MNHNY and CDR2 SVGAGI (reference sequence). Trimming pared 6 bases from V and 4 bases from J, leaving 21 bases between.

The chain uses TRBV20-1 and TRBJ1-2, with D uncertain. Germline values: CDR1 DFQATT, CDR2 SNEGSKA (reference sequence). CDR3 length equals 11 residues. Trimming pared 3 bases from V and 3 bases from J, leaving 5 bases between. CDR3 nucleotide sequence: TGCAGTGCTAGTAACGACTATGGCTACACCTTC. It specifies CSASNDYGYTF.

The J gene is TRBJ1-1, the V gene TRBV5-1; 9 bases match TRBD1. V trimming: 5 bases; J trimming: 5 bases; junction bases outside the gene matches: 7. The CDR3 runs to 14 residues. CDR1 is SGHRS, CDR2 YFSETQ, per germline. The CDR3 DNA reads TGCGCCAGCAGTCAGGGGACAGGGAAAACTGAAGCTTTCTTT. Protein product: CASSQGTGKTEAFF.

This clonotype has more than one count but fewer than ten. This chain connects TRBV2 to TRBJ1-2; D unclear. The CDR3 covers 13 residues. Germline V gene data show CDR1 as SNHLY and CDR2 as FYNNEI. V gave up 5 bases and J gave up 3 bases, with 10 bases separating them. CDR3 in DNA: TGTGCCAGCAGTAAATCCCCCGACTATGGCTACACCTTC. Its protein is CASSKSPDYGYTF.

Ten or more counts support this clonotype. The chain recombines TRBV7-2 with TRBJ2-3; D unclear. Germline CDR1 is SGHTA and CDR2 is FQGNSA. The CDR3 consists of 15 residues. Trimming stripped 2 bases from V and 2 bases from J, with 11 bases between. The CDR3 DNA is TGTGCCAGCAGCTTATCGCCCGGGTTCACAGATACGCAGTATTTT. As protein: CASSLSPGFTDTQYF.

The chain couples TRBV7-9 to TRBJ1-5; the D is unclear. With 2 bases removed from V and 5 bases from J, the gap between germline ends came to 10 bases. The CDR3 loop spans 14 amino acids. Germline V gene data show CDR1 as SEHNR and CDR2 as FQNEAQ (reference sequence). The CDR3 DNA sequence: TGTGCCAGCAGCTTACTAAGGGAAGATCAGCCCCAGCATTTT. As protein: CASSLLREDQPQHF.

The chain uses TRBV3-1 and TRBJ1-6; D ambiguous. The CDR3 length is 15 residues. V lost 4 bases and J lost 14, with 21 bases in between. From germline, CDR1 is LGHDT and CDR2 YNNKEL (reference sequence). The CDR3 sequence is CASSLSGNPPSTLHF. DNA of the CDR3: TGTGCCAGCAGCCTGTCCGGGAATCCTCCCTCGACCCTCCACTTT.

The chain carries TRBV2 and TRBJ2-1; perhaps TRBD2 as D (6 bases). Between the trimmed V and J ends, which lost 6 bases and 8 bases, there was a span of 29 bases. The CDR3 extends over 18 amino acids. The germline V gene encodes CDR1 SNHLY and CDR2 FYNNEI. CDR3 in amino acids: CASRGRITRASVFDEQFF. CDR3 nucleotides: TGTGCCAGCAGGGGCAGGATCACTCGGGCTAGCGTATTCGATGAGCAGTTCTTC. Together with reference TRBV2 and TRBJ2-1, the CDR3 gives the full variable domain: EPEVTQTPSHQVTQMGQEVILRCVPISNHLYFYWYRQILGQKVEFLVSFYNNEISEKSEIFDDQFSVERPDGSNFTLKIRSTKLEDSAMYFCASRGRITRASVFDEQFFGPGTRLTVL.

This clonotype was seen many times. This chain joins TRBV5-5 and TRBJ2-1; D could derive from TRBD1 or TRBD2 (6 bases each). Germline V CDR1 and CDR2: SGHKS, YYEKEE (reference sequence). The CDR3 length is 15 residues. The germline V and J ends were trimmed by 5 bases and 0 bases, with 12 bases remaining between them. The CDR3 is CASSQGRSSYNEQFF. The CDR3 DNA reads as TGTGCCAGCAGTCAGGGGAGGAGCTCCTACAATGAGCAGTTCTTC.

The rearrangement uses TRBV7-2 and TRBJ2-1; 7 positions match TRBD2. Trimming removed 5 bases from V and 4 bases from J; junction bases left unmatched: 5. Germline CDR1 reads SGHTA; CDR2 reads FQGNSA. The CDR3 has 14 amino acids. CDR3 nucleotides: TGTGCCAGCAGCCGACTAGCAGTTTACAATGAGCAGTTCTTC. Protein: CASSRLAVYNEQFF.

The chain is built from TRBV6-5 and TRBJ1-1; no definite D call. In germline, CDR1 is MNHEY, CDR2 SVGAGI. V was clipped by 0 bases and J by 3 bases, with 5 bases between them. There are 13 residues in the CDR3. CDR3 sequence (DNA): TGTGCCAGCAGTTACTCGAGGCACACTGAAGCTTTCTTT. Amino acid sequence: CASSYSRHTEAFF.

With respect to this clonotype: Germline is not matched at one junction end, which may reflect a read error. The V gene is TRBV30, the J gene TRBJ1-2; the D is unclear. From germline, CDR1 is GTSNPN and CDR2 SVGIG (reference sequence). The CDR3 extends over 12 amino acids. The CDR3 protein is CACSGLIYGYTF. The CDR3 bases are TGTGCCTGCAGTGGACTGATCTATGGCTACACCTTC.

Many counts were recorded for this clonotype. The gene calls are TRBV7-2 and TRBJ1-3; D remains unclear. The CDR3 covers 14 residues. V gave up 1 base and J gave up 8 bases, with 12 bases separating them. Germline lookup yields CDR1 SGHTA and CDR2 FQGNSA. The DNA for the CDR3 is TGTGCCAGCAGCTTAGTCGTCGGGCCGGACACCATATATTTT. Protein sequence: CASSLVVGPDTIYF. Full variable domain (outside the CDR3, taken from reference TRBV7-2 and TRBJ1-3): GAGVSQSPSNKVTEKGKDVELRCDPISGHTALYWYRQSLGQGLEFLIYFQGNSAPDKSGLPSDRFSAERTGGSVSTLTIQRTQQEDSAVYLCASSLVVGPDTIYFGEGSWLTVV.

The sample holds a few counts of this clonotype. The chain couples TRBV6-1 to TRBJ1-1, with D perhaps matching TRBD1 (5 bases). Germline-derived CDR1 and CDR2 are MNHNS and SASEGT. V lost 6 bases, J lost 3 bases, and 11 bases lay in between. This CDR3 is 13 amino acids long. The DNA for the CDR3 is TGTGCCAGCAGGCCCAGGGCGGACACTGAAGCTTTCTTT. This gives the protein CASRPRADTEAFF.

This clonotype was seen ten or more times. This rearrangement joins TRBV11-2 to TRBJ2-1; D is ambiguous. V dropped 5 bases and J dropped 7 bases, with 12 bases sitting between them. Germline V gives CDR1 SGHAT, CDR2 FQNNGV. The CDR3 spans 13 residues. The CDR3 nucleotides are TGTGCCAGCAGCCCCACGTACGTGAATGAGCAGTTCTTC. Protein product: CASSPTYVNEQFF.

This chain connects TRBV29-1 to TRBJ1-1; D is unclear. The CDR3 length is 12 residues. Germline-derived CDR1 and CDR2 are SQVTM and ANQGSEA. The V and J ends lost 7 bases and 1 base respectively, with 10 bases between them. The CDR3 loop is CSAYRENTEAFF. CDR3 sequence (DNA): TGCAGCGCCTACCGGGAGAACACTGAAGCTTTCTTT.

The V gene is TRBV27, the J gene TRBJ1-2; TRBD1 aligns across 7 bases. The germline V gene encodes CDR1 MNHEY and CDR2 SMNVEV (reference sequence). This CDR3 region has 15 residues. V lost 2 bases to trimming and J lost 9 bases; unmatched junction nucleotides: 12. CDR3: CASSLVPGQSLSYTF. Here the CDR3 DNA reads TGTGCCAGCAGTTTAGTGCCGGGACAGAGCCTTAGCTACACCTTC.

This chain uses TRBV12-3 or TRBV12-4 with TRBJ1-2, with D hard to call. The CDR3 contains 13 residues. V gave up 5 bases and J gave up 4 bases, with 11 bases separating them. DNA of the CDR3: TGTGCCAGCAGTCTGCAGGCCGCCTATGGCTACACCTTC. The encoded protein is CASSLQAAYGYTF.